The 30 T cell receptor beta chains below come from one sample, sequenced in a study of breast tumors, draining lymph nodes, adjacent tissues. TCRdb analysed the multiplex PCR reads with MiXCR anew, one entry per CDR3 protein. Among 180,000 or so distinct CDR3 sequences listed, roughly 29% were seen once. Axillary draining lymph nodes of breast cancer patients supplied the node samples. Sample: axillary lymph node tissue. The receptor source for this set is a female donor with breast cancer. Some clones in this sample may be carry-over from other donors' samples.

The chain has TRBV20-1 and TRBJ2-5; tentative D call: TRBD2 (5 bases). The CDR3 is 12 residues long. Trimming cost V 6 bases and J 2 bases, with 10 bases left between them. Germline CDR1 and CDR2: DFQATT and SNEGSKA (reference sequence). The CDR3 DNA reads TGCAGTGCAGACCCGGGGCAAGAGACCCAGTACTTC. This codes for CSADPGQETQYF.

This clonotype appeared many times. V gene TRBV20-1 combines with J gene TRBJ1-6, with a weak D call TRBD1 (6 bases). Trimming removed 1 base at V and 7 bases at J, with 14 bases between. Germline loops: CDR1 DFQATT, CDR2 SNEGSKA (reference sequence). CDR3 length: 15 residues. The chain's CDR3 is CSARVSGGANSPLHF. CDR3 in DNA: TGCAGTGCTAGAGTGTCTGGGGGCGCGAATTCACCCCTCCACTTT.

The chain couples TRBV10-3 to TRBJ1-2; 9 bases align to TRBD1. This CDR3 spans 14 amino acids. The germline CDR1 and CDR2 sequences are ENHRY and SYGVKD. The ends lost 10 bases at V and 8 bases at J; junction bases unmatched: 14. Here the CDR3 reads CASRRRDRAKGYTF. The CDR3 nucleotides read TGTGCCAGCAGGCGTCGGGACAGGGCAAAGGGCTACACCTTC.

This clonotype was counted many times. The rearrangement uses TRBV11-2 and TRBJ2-5; the D gene is possibly TRBD2 (5 bases). In germline, CDR1 is SGHAT, CDR2 FQNNGV. This CDR3 is built from 13 residues. The V end was cut by 5 bases, the J end by 5 bases, with 12 bases between. The CDR3 DNA sequence: TGTGCCAGCAGCGAGGGTATTCAGGAGACCCAGTACTTC. Translation gives CASSEGIQETQYF.

This clonotype was counted many times. The V gene is TRBV15, the J gene TRBJ2-3; D possibly uses TRBD1 or TRBD2 (6 bases each). The V and J ends lost 3 bases and 3 bases respectively, with 16 bases between them. The CDR3 covers 16 residues. CDR1 and CDR2 from the germline V gene are LNHNV and YYDKDF (reference sequence). Written as DNA, the CDR3 is TGTGCCACCAGCAGGGCCTCGGGGGCGCTTACAGATACGCAGTATTTT. Its translation is CATSRASGALTDTQYF.

This clonotype was counted many times. J is TRBJ2-7 and V is TRBV19; 11 nucleotides line up with TRBD1. CDR3 length: 16 residues. V gave up 7 bases and J gave up 0 bases; unmatched junction bases: 8. Germline CDR1 reads LNHDA; CDR2 reads SQIVND (reference sequence). CDR3 region: CASTPWDRGYSYEQYF. CDR3 in DNA: TGTGCCAGTACCCCTTGGGACAGGGGGTACTCCTACGAGCAGTACTTC.

The chain has TRBV29-1 and TRBJ2-7; D is uncertain. The CDR3 totals 12 residues. Germline CDR1 SQVTM, CDR2 ANQGSEA. Deletions cut 1 base from V and 1 base from J, with 5 bases between. The CDR3, as DNA: TGCAGCGTTGAAGGGGCGTCCTACGAGCAGTACTTC. It encodes CSVEGASYEQYF.

The sample holds a few counts of this clonotype. The chain has TRBV6-5 and TRBJ1-1; possible D gene TRBD1, 5 bases. There are 15 residues in the CDR3. Trimming cost V 6 bases and J 3 bases, with 17 bases left between them. CDR1 is MNHEY and CDR2 is SVGAGI in the germline V gene. The DNA for the CDR3 is TGTGCCAGCAGGCGCCCGACAGTCGTGGACACTGAAGCTTTCTTT. This sequence encodes CASRRPTVVDTEAFF.

The CDR3 DNA sequence: TGTGCCAGCAGTCCCTTAGGGACGACAGGGTCGACTGAAGCTTTCTTT. This codes for CASSPLGTTGSTEAFF. This rearrangement joins TRBV12-3 or TRBV12-4 to TRBJ1-1, with 7 bases lining up with TRBD1. CDR3 length equals 16 residues. The V gene end was trimmed by 5 bases and the J gene end by 5 bases; junction bases not matched to a gene: 14.

This clonotype occurred many times. CDR3 nucleotide sequence: TGCAGTGCTAGGACTAGCGGGGGAACCCAGTACTTC. Translated: CSARTSGGTQYF. This rearrangement joins TRBV20-1 to TRBJ2-5; 12 nucleotides agree with TRBD2. Looked up from germline, CDR1 is DFQATT and CDR2 is SNEGSKA (reference sequence). The CDR3 totals 12 residues. Losses at the gene ends were 3 bases for V and 8 bases for J; bases not matched to a gene: 1.

This clonotype has at least ten counts. The chain couples TRBV20-1 to TRBJ1-5, with D hard to call. The CDR3 is made up of 16 amino acids. V lost 6 bases, J lost 4 bases, and 22 bases lay in between. In germline, CDR1 is DFQATT, CDR2 SNEGSKA (reference sequence). The CDR3 sequence is CSARGHAGGLNQPQHF. DNA of the CDR3: TGCAGTGCCCGGGGTCATGCCGGTGGCCTAAATCAGCCCCAGCATTTT.

Comment on this clonotype: The junction does not match germline at one end; this may be a read error. This chain joins TRBV20-1 and TRBJ1-2, with D possibly TRBD1 on 5 matching bases. CDR1 is DFQATT and CDR2 is SNEGSKA in the germline V gene (reference sequence). The CDR3 covers 12 residues. In DNA, the CDR3 is TGCAGTGCTAGAGCAAAGGGGCAGGGCTCCGCCTTC. This translates into CSARAKGQGSAF.

This clonotype has at least ten counts. Here the CDR3 DNA reads TGTGCCAGCAGTCCTTACAGGGGGGGTTTCCACGAGCAGTACTTC. Translation gives CASSPYRGGFHEQYF. This chain connects TRBV27 to TRBJ2-7, with a tentative D call TRBD1 (8 bases). The CDR3 runs to 15 residues. Germline values: CDR1 MNHEY, CDR2 SMNVEV (reference sequence). V was shortened by 5 bases and J by 5 bases, with 19 bases between the two germline ends.

This clonotype was detected a few times. The chain has TRBV20-1 and TRBJ2-3; 14 positions match TRBD2. In germline, CDR1 is DFQATT, CDR2 SNEGSKA (reference sequence). The CDR3 covers 17 residues. The junction had 9 bases not matched to a gene; V was cut back by 5 bases and J by 2 bases. The CDR3 DNA reads TGCAGTGCTCACGGACTAGCGGGAGGATGGGACACAGATACGCAGTATTTT. It encodes CSAHGLAGGWDTDTQYF.

This clonotype was counted only a few times. The gene calls are TRBV6-4 and TRBJ2-1; D is ambiguous. The CDR3 runs to 13 residues. The ends were cut back, 5 bases at V and 3 bases at J, with 8 bases in the middle. Germline V gives CDR1 MRHNA, CDR2 SNTAGT. Here the CDR3 DNA reads TGTGCCAGCAGTCACCGGAACTACAATGAGCAGTTCTTC. Translation gives CASSHRNYNEQFF.

This clonotype has ten or more counts. The chain carries TRBV5-1 and TRBJ2-1; 12 bases agree with TRBD1. CDR1 and CDR2 from the germline V gene are SGHRS and YFSETQ. The V segment lost 4 bases and the J segment 7 bases; nucleotides outside the gene matches: 9. This CDR3 spans 16 amino acids. CDR3 amino acids: CASSTPRDRGHNEQFF. For the CDR3, the DNA is TGCGCCAGCAGCACCCCCCGGGACAGGGGGCATAATGAGCAGTTCTTC. The variable domain in full, completed from reference TRBV5-1 and TRBJ2-1, reads KAGVTQTPRYLIKTRGQQVTLSCSPISGHRSVSWYQQTPGQGLQFLFEYFSETQRNKGNFPGRFSGRQFSNSRSEMNVSTLELGDSALYLCASSTPRDRGHNEQFFGPGTRLTVL.

This clonotype was detected a few times. This clone may be a read error of a much larger clone one base away. This chain joins TRBV6-4 and TRBJ1-2; D gene ambiguous. This CDR3 has 12 residues. V lost 5 bases, J lost 4 bases, and 8 bases lay in between. From germline, CDR1 is MRHNA and CDR2 SNTAGT. CDR3 sequence reads: CASSHAVYGYTF. CDR3 sequence (DNA): TGTGCCAGCAGTCACGCAGTCTATGGCTACACCTTC.

In its sample, this clonotype was seen many times. This chain joins TRBV4-1 and TRBJ1-3; D not resolved. CDR3 length: 16 amino acids. With 1 base removed from V and 7 bases from J, the gap between germline ends came to 17 bases. CDR1 is MGHRA, CDR2 YSYEKL, per germline. The CDR3 region is CASSQGSLVSGNTIYF. The CDR3 DNA reads as TGCGCCAGCAGCCAAGGGTCCTTGGTTAGTGGGAACACCATATATTTT.

This clonotype appeared many times. This chain connects TRBV3-1 to TRBJ1-2, with no clear D. This CDR3 contains 13 residues. Looked up from germline, CDR1 is LGHDT and CDR2 is YNNKEL (reference sequence). V was trimmed by 1 base and J by 8 bases, leaving 11 bases between them. CDR3 DNA sequence: TGTGCCAGCAGCCAAGGGGAAACGGGGGGCTACACCTTC. Encoded protein: CASSQGETGGYTF.

This clonotype was detected many times. The V gene is TRBV7-9, the J gene TRBJ1-2, with D perhaps matching TRBD1 (5 bases). Germline V gives CDR1 SEHNR, CDR2 FQNEAQ (reference sequence). V was clipped by 1 base and J by 2 bases, with 11 bases between them. The CDR3 has 15 residues. The CDR3 loop is CASSLGGTGNYGYTF. Here the CDR3 DNA reads TGTGCCAGCAGCTTAGGAGGAACAGGCAACTATGGCTACACCTTC.

As for this clonotype: One end of the junction is discordant with germline, which a read error may explain. The chain is built from TRBV5-4 and TRBJ1-1, with 8 bases lining up with TRBD1. CDR3 length equals 16 residues. Germline CDR1 reads SGHNT; CDR2 reads YYREEE (reference sequence). The CDR3 region is CASSLGTGYLNAEAFF. CDR3 bases: TGTGCCAGCAGCTTGGGGACAGGGTATTTGAACGCTGAAGCTTTCTTT.

This clonotype was counted many times. The chain employs TRBV20-1 and TRBJ2-3, with a weak D call TRBD2 (6 bases). This CDR3 region has 15 residues. Trimming removed 5 bases at V and 0 bases at J, with 15 bases between. Germline loops: CDR1 DFQATT, CDR2 SNEGSKA (reference sequence). CDR3 DNA: TGCAGTGCTCATCGAAGGCGGGGAAGCACAGATACGCAGTATTTT. This gives the protein CSAHRRRGSTDTQYF.

The chain links TRBV24-1 to TRBJ2-3; D is ambiguous. Germline CDR1 reads KGHDR; CDR2 reads SFDVKD. The CDR3 length is 15 residues. V gave up 5 bases and J gave up 2 bases, with 13 bases separating them. CDR3 loop: CATSAAGSPTDTQYF. For the CDR3, the DNA is TGTGCCACCAGTGCCGCCGGATCCCCCACAGATACGCAGTATTTT.

This clonotype was detected many times. The rearrangement uses TRBV5-6 and TRBJ2-2, with 14 bases matching TRBD2. Germline trimming cut 4 bases from V and 5 bases from J; bases unmatched to any gene: 13. The length of the CDR3 is 19 residues. CDR1 is SGHDT, CDR2 YYEEEE, per germline. Here the CDR3 reads CASSRRLTSGGARTGELFF. The CDR3 DNA is TGTGCCAGCAGCCGGAGATTGACTAGCGGGGGGGCGAGAACCGGGGAGCTGTTTTTT.

A few counts support this clonotype. The V call is TRBV6-1, the J call TRBJ1-2; possibly TRBD1 for D (5 bases). The CDR3 is 14 amino acids. Germline V lookup: CDR1 MNHNS, CDR2 SASEGT. V was clipped by 5 bases and J by 8 bases, with 18 bases between them. In nucleotides, the CDR3 is TGTGCCAGCAGTCACCCGGGGGTTCTACGGGGCTACACCTTC. Encoded protein: CASSHPGVLRGYTF.

This clonotype was picked up a small number of times. The V and J genes are TRBV2 and TRBJ2-3; TRBD2 agrees at 16 bases. The CDR3 totals 19 residues. The germline CDR1 and CDR2 sequences are SNHLY and FYNNEI. Trimming took 5 bases from V and 0 from J; bases not matched to a gene: 8. CDR3 coding DNA: TGTGCCAGCAGTCAATTCGGGACTAGCGGGGGGGGGAGCACAGATACGCAGTATTTT. Translating gives CASSQFGTSGGGSTDTQYF.

This clonotype was recorded at least ten times. V is TRBV7-2 and J is TRBJ2-1; 8 positions agree with TRBD2. The CDR3 loop spans 14 amino acids. CDR1 and CDR2 from the germline V gene are SGHTA and FQGNSA. Trimming removed 3 bases from V and 5 bases from J; junction bases left unmatched: 3. CDR3 region: CASSFSGIDNEQFF. CDR3 bases: TGTGCCAGCAGCTTTAGCGGGATTGACAATGAGCAGTTCTTC. Drawing the rest from reference TRBV7-2 and TRBJ2-1, the complete variable domain is GAGVSQSPSNKVTEKGKDVELRCDPISGHTALYWYRQSLGQGLEFLIYFQGNSAPDKSGLPSDRFSAERTGGSVSTLTIQRTQQEDSAVYLCASSFSGIDNEQFFGPGTRLTVL.

This clonotype was seen many times. The chain uses TRBV5-6 and TRBJ2-3; D is tentatively TRBD1 or TRBD2 (5 bases each). Germline CDR1 is SGHDT and CDR2 is YYEEEE. Trimming removed 0 bases from V and 2 bases from J, with 13 bases in between. This CDR3 region has 16 residues. The CDR3 sequence: CASSLDRGLVTDTQYF. CDR3 bases: TGTGCCAGCAGCTTGGACCGGGGCCTTGTCACAGATACGCAGTATTTT.

Ten or more counts support this clonotype. The chain has TRBV12-3 or TRBV12-4 and TRBJ1-2; TRBD1 agrees at 12 bases. The CDR3 contains 16 residues. The V and J ends lost 6 bases and 3 bases, in that order; junction bases with no gene match: 8. CDR3 protein: CASSPGTGGIDYGYTF. In nucleotides, the CDR3 is TGTGCCAGCAGCCCCGGGACAGGGGGCATCGACTATGGCTACACCTTC.

At least ten counts were recorded for this clonotype. J is TRBJ2-5 and V is TRBV5-8, with 8 positions matching TRBD2. This CDR3 spans 16 amino acids. Germline V gene sequence: CDR1 SGHTS, CDR2 YDEGEE. J was trimmed by 6 bases and V by 0 bases; bases with no gene match: 10. In nucleotides, the CDR3 is TGTGCCAGCAGCTTGGGGTTCGGGAGGGCCTTAAAGACCCAGTACTTC. Its translation: CASSLGFGRALKTQYF. Full variable domain (missing parts from reference TRBV5-8 and TRBJ2-5): EAGVTQSPTHLIKTRGQQATLRCSPISGHTSVYWYQQALGLGLQFLLWYDEGEERNRGNFPPRFSGRQFPNYSSELNVNALELEDSALYLCASSLGFGRALKTQYFGPGTRLLVL.